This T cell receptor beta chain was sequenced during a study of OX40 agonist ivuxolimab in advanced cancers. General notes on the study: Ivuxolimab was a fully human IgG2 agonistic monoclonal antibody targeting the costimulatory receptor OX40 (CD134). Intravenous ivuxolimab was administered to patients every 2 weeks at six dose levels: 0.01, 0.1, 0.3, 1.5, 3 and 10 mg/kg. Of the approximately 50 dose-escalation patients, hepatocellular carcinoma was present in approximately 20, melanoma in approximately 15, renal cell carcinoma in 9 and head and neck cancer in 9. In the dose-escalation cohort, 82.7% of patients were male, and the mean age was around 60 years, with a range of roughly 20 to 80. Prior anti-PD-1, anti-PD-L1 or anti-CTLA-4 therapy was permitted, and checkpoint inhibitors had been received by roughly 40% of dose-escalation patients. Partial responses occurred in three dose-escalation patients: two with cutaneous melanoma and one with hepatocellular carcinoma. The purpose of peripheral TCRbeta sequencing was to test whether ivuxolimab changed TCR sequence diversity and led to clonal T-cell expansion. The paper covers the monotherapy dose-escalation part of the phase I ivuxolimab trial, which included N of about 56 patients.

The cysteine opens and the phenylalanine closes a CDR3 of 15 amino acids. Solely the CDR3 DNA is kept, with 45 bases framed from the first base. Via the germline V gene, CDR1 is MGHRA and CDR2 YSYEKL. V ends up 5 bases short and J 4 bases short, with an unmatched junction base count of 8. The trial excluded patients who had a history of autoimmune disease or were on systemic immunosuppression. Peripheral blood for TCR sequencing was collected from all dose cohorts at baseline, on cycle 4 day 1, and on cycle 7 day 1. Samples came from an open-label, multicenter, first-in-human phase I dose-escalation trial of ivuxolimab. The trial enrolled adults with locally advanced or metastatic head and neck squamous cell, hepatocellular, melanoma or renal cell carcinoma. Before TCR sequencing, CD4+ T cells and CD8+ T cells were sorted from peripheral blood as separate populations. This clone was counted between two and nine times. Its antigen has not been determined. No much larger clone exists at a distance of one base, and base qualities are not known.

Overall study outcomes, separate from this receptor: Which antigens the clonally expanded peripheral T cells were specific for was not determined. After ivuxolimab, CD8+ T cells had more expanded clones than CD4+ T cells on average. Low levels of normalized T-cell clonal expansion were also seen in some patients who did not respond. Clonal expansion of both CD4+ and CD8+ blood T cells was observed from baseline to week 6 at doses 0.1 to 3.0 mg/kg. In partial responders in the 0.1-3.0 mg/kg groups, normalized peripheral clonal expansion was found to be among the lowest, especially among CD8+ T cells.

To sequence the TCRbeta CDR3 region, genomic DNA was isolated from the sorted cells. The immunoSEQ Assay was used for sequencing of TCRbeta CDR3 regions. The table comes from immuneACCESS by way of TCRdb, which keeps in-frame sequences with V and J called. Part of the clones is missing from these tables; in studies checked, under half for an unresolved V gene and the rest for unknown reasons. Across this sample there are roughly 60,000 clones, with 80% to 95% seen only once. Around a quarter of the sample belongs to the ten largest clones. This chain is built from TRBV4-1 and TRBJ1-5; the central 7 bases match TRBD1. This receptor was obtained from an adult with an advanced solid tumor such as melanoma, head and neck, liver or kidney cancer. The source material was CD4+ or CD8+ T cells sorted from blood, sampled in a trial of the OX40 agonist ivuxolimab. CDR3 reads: CASSSEGQPNQPQHF. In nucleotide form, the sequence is TGCGCCAGCAGCTCGGAGGGACAGCCAAATCAGCCCCAGCATTTT.